This T cell receptor beta chain was retrieved from a study of shared clonotypes between healthy human individuals. Findings and limits, study-wide: Clonotype sharing among donors was thought likely to change with sequencing depth. Some clonotypes were shared by all four sorted-subset donors, while others were not shared. The non-shared ones had lower generation probabilities than the shared ones. Few donors restricted represented genetic and exposure-history diversity.

This clone was found once. The target antigen is unknown. The data were produced by immunoSEQ multiplex PCR, yet TCRdb's version contains in-frame clones alone and is incomplete. The profile shows some 740,000 clones, nearly 95% of them singletons. CD45RO-negative cells were positively selected for CCR7, leaving out terminally differentiated effector memory CD45RA+ cells. The CDR3 is made up of 11 amino acids. CDR1 is MDHEN, CDR2 SYDVKM, per germline. Trimming removed 8 bases at V and 3 bases at J, with 8 bases between. V usage is TRBV28 and J usage is TRBJ2-7; D is ambiguous. The sample was naive CD8+ T cells sorted from blood. The TCR was taken from a man aged 25 to 40 in good health. DNA of the CDR3: TGTGCCAGCGAGGTTGGCTACGAGCAGTACTTC. This translates into CASEVGYEQYF.